This TCR beta chain was captured in a study of cytomegalovirus exposure and HLA in healthy donors (dated by TCRdb to about 2017). Study-wide context: A later analysis indicated that the 90 to 150 validation repertoires were generated on the platform also employed for the roughly 650 repertoires of the first cohort. The study aimed to test whether signatures of past pathogen exposure could be identified by cataloging public T cell receptors. In addition to the first cohort of 666 subjects, a separate validation cohort of 100 to 150 different subjects was used. To predict cytomegalovirus infection status, the study brought together high-throughput TCR immunosequencing, statistical association of individual TCRs with disease status, and machine learning. Beyond this particular receptor, the publication reports: A later analysis found that TCRs clustered in the first cohort also tended to co-occur in the approximately 120 validation repertoires, with 90% to 95% of cluster scores above 0. Across donors, most TCR sequences were observed very rarely, whereas some public TCRs were present in many individuals. The study listed 150 to 200 TCR beta chains as associated with cytomegalovirus. Cytomegalovirus status was reported to be diagnosed by the classifier with high specificity and sensitivity in both the original and validation cohorts. According to the authors, the approach could potentially be generalized to other disease states and immunological phenotypes. All 130 or so repertoires were used to score co-occurrence in the validation cohort in a later analysis, because that analysis had no HLA typing for the cohort. In vitro tests confirmed that three of the cytomegalovirus-associated TCR beta chains recognize cytomegalovirus antigens.

As concerns this clone: This receptor's antigen is unknown. Per-nucleotide qualities are absent, and no much larger clonotype sits a single base away.

V is trimmed back by 5 bases and J by 11 bases, and the junction contains 9 bases that no gene match accounts for. The germline V gene specifies SGHTA as CDR1 and FQGNSA as CDR2. Taken from cysteine to phenylalanine, the CDR3 has 12 residues. The sequence is cut down to CDR3 DNA, 36 bases in frame from base 1. Donors formed part of the validation cohort, which comprised approximately 130 subjects and was distinct from the first cohort of some 700 subjects. Libraries were constructed by the immunoSEQ multiplex PCR assay. The authors' pipeline ran thus. To diagnose cytomegalovirus status from the catalog of TCR beta chain sequences, a statistical classification framework was built. Imported from immuneACCESS, the table was reduced by TCRdb to in-frame sequences with V and J called. These copies leave out some clones; in studies compared against another copy, an unresolved V gene accounts for under half, and the cause of the remainder is not known. V and J calls plus clone size are reproduced from that table; the DNA served to infer D and trimming. For this sample the table gives 65,000 to 90,000 clones, of which 70% to 90% were detected only once. 3.5% to 4.5% of the sample is held by the ten biggest clonotypes.

This receptor was obtained from a woman under 30 in good health and CMV-seropositive. Source material: PBMCs. The chain uses TRBV7-2 and TRBJ2-7; 7 bases in between match TRBD1. At the DNA level, the sequence is TGTGCCAGCAGCAACGGACAGGTCCAGGAGTACTTC. This translates into CASSNGQVQEYF.